This T cell receptor beta chain is from a study of human T cells and chemical hapten exposure. Individual cDNA molecules had unique molecular identifiers attached to them by the library. As handled by the study authors: Per sample, the median was around 100,000 TCRs, with values from about 24,000 to 680,000. TCRdb processed the RACE reads anew with MiXCR; each CDR3 protein has one entry. TCRdb's processing, not the authors', yielded these V and J calls. The sample consists of just over 90,000 distinct CDR3 sequences, about 8.8% of them appearing once. V was clipped by 1 base and J by 8 bases, with 13 bases between them. This CDR3 region has 13 residues. Germline CDR1 is DFQATT and CDR2 is SNEGSKA (reference sequence). Documented time point: healthy volunteer bleed at 2 weeks. Unfractionated whole blood yielded total RNA.

This receptor was identified in a female donor in good health. Some clones in this sample may be carry-over from other donors' samples. The sequencing input was whole blood. This chain connects TRBV20-1 to TRBJ2-3; D is possibly TRBD2 (6 bases). The DNA for the CDR3 is TGCAGTGCTAGAGGACTAGGGTTTCGTACGCAGTATTTT. Translated, it gives CSARGLGFRTQYF.